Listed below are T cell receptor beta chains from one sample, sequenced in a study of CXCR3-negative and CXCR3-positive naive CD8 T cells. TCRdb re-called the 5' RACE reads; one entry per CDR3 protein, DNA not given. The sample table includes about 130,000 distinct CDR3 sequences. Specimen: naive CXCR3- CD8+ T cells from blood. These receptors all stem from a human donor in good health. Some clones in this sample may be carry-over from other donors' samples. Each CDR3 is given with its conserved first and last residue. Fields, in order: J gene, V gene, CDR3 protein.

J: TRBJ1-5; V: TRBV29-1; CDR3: CSVGSFGQPQHF
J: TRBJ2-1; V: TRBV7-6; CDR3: CASSLLAGDEQFF
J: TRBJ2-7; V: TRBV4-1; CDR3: CASSPQVPQGDPTEQYF
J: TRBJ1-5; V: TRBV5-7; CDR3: CASSLANQPQHF
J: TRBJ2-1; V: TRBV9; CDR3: CASSVRGSSYNEQFF
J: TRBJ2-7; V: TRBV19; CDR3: CASSLTPTVYSYEQYF
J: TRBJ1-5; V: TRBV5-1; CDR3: CASSLDLQEPQHF
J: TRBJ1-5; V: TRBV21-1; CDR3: CASSKDEEGQPQHF
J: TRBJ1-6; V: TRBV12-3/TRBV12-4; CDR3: CATSETGLSSYNSPLHF
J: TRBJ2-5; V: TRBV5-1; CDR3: CASRKGLDYQETQYF
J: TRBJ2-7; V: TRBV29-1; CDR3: CSVRTGLSYEQYF
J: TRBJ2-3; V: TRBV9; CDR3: CASSVVPAGVSDTQYF
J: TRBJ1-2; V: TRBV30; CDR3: CAWSVLVEGYTF
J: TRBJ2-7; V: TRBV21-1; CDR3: CASTDRGPDEQYF
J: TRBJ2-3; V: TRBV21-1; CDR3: CASTPGPLDDTQYF
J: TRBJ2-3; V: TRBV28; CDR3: CASRLLRLAGPTDTQYF
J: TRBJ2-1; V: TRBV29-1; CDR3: CSVRSDPPEQFF
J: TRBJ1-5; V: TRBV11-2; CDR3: CASSPAPGLSPQHF
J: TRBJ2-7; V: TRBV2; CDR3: CASSDLAGTGGFEQYF
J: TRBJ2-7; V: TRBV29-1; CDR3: CSVVGGPSEQYF
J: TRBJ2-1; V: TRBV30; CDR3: CAWSALSGAYNEQFF
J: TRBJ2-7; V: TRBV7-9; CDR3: CASSWDRGGYEQYF
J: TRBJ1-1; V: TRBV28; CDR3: CASTAYGGMNTEAFF
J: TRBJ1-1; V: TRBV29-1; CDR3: CSVEPPNTEAFF
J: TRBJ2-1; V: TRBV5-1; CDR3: CASEEHRGDEQFF
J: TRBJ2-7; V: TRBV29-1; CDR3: CSAMEYPEQYF
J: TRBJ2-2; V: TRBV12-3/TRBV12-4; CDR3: CASSRPHGTGNTGELFF